This T cell receptor beta chain derives from a study of blood T cell repertoires in COVID-19. Study in general: The United States, Italy and Spain supplied acute and convalescent COVID-19 samples.

Only in-frame clones appear in the TCRdb table, and some are missing; sequencing was by immunoSEQ multiplex PCR. The profile shows under 300,000 clones, around 87% of them singletons. Germline V CDR1 and CDR2: MNHEY, SMNVEV (reference sequence). The CDR3 contains 14 residues. V shed 4 bases and J 9 bases; nucleotides not matched to a gene: 6. The chain has TRBV27 and TRBJ1-6; 7 nucleotides line up with TRBD1. The clonotype originates from a man aged 18 to 35 with active or convalescent COVID-19. Sequences were obtained from peripheral blood. CDR3 nucleotides: TGTGCCAGCAGTTATGAGGGGGCGACTTCACCCCTCCACTTT. Its translation: CASSYEGATSPLHF.